The 17 T cell receptor beta chains below come from one sample, sequenced in a study of control samples from healthy donors and cancer patients. This table comes from immunoSEQ multiplex PCR, and its TCRdb copy is limited to in-frame clones, with some not included. Counted here are 150,000 to 200,000 clones, 94% occurring once; the ten biggest clones make up around 1.3%. The specimen sequenced was blood. Receptors were obtained from a woman aged 18-35 years in good health.

Concerning this clone itself: Other nucleotide sequences from this sample produce the same CDR3. The chain employs TRBV6-5 and TRBJ2-7; 7 positions agree with TRBD2. The V and J ends lost 3 bases and 0 bases, in that order; junction bases with no gene match: 5. CDR3 length equals 15 residues. From germline, CDR1 is MNHEY and CDR2 SVGAGI. The CDR3 nucleotides read TGTGCCAGCAGTTATTCCGGGGGGAGCTCCTACGAGCAGTACTTC. The encoded protein is CASSYSGGSSYEQYF.

This clone was found a few times. One end of the junction varies from germline; a read error may be responsible. CDR3 DNA sequence: TGTGCCAGCACCTTGGGTAGCAATCAGCCCCAGCATTTT. This gives the protein CASTLGSNQPQHF. The J gene is TRBJ1-5, the V gene TRBV5-6; D remains ambiguous. The CDR3 sequence is 13 residues long. Germline values: CDR1 SGHDT, CDR2 YYEEEE.

The chain has TRBV20-1 and TRBJ2-5; TRBD2 matches 11 bases. J was trimmed by 3 bases and V by 3 bases; bases with no gene match: 9. The CDR3 covers 16 residues. Germline lookup yields CDR1 DFQATT and CDR2 SNEGSKA (reference sequence). The CDR3 loop reads CSASSGLAGGEETQYF. The CDR3 nucleotides read TGCAGTGCTAGTTCAGGGCTAGCGGGGGGTGAAGAGACCCAGTACTTC.

This rearrangement joins TRBV7-8 to TRBJ2-6; 7 bases agree with TRBD1. Per the germline V gene, CDR1 is SGHVS and CDR2 is FQNEAQ. The CDR3 length is 17 residues. The V and J ends lost 1 base and 0 bases, in that order; junction bases with no gene match: 3. The CDR3: CASSLGQGDSGANVLTF. Here the CDR3 DNA reads TGTGCCAGCAGCTTAGGACAGGGTGACTCTGGGGCCAACGTCCTGACTTTC.

The genes are TRBV7-3 and TRBJ1-1; a possible D gene is TRBD1 (5 bases). Germline V gives CDR1 SGHTA, CDR2 FQGTGA. V was cut by 0 bases and J by 3 bases, with 11 bases left in between. This CDR3 spans 15 amino acids. CDR3 coding DNA: TGTGCCAGCAGCTTAACTTTTTTGGGGGACACTGAAGCTTTCTTT. Encoded protein: CASSLTFLGDTEAFF. Full variable domain (outside the CDR3, taken from reference TRBV7-3 and TRBJ1-1): GAGVSQTPSNKVTEKGKYVELRCDPISGHTALYWYRQSLGQGPEFLIYFQGTGAADDSGLPNDRFFAVRPEGSVSTLKIQRTERGDSAVYLCASSLTFLGDTEAFFGQGTRLTVV.

CDR3 loop: CASSLFAPAIATNEKLFF. The CDR3 DNA sequence: TGTGCCAGCAGCTTATTTGCGCCTGCGATTGCAACTAATGAAAAACTGTTTTTT. This sequence joins TRBV7-8 and TRBJ1-4; no clear D. Trimming cost V 2 bases and J 0 bases, with 16 bases left between them. CDR1 SGHVS and CDR2 FQNEAQ come from the germline V gene. The CDR3 length is 18 residues.

CDR3 in amino acids: CASSDQGALGYTF. CDR3 coding DNA: TGTGCCAGCAGTGATCAGGGCGCCCTGGGCTACACCTTC. The chain couples TRBV6-1 to TRBJ1-2; D perhaps matches TRBD1 (5 bases). With 3 bases removed from V and 8 bases from J, the gap between germline ends came to 13 bases. The germline gives CDR1 MNHNS, CDR2 SASEGT. This CDR3 has 13 residues.

V gene TRBV24-1 combines with J gene TRBJ1-1, with a weak D call TRBD1 (5 bases). V dropped 1 base and J dropped 6 bases, with 8 bases sitting between them. CDR3 length: 13 residues. Germline lookup yields CDR1 KGHDR and CDR2 SFDVKD. CDR3: CATSDFRQSEAFF. CDR3 bases: TGTGCCACCAGTGATTTCCGACAGTCTGAAGCTTTCTTT.

The rearrangement joins TRBV11-2 to TRBJ2-7, with D perhaps TRBD2 (6 bases). The CDR3 has 13 amino acids. Germline CDR1 SGHAT, CDR2 FQNNGV. V was pared by 5 bases and J by 3 bases, with 11 bases between. The chain's CDR3 is CASSIGTVYEQYF. Written as DNA, the CDR3 is TGTGCCAGCAGCATCGGGACTGTCTACGAGCAGTACTTC.

This chain uses TRBV2 with TRBJ2-5, with D maybe TRBD2 (6 bases). V was pared by 7 bases and J by 3 bases, with 12 bases between. Germline V CDR1 and CDR2: SNHLY, FYNNEI. The CDR3 extends over 13 amino acids. The CDR3 region has the DNA TGTGCCAGCACTCCCTCGGGGGAAGAGACCCAGTACTTC. Translation: CASTPSGEETQYF.

The CDR3 sequence is CASSLFQGRGTEAFF. Here the CDR3 DNA reads TGTGCCAGCAGCTTATTTCAGGGTCGAGGGACTGAAGCTTTCTTT. The chain combines TRBV11-2 with TRBJ1-1, with D possibly being TRBD1 (5 bases). Trimming removed 2 bases at V and 5 bases at J, with 15 bases between. The CDR3 spans 15 residues. Per the germline V gene, CDR1 is SGHAT and CDR2 is FQNNGV.

The CDR3 nucleotides read TGTGCCAGCAGCTTGGGTAAAGACAGGGCCGACTCTGGGGCCAACGTCCTGACTTTC. This gives the protein CASSLGKDRADSGANVLTF. V is TRBV9 and J is TRBJ2-6; TRBD1 matches at 7 bases. Germline trimming cut 4 bases from V and 0 bases from J; bases unmatched to any gene: 13. Germline CDR1 is SGDLS and CDR2 is YYNGEE. The CDR3 has 19 residues.

The chain links TRBV18 to TRBJ2-3; maybe TRBD1 (5 bases). CDR3 length: 14 residues. V was trimmed by 3 bases and J by 2 bases, leaving 9 bases between them. In germline, CDR1 is KGHSH, CDR2 LQKENI. This chain's CDR3 is CASSPVRDTDTQYF. CDR3 bases: TGTGCCAGCTCACCGGTCAGGGACACAGATACGCAGTATTTT. Using reference TRBV18 and TRBJ2-3 for the parts outside the CDR3, the full variable domain is NAGVMQNPRHLVRRRGQEARLRCSPMKGHSHVYWYRQLPEEGLKFMVYLQKENIIDESGMPKERFSAEFPKEGPSILRIQQVVRGDSAAYFCASSPVRDTDTQYFGPGTRLTVL.

In regard to this clone: The junction does not match germline at one end; this may be a read error. This sequence joins TRBV7-9 and TRBJ2-6, with D perhaps TRBD2 (6 bases). This CDR3 is built from 17 residues. Germline V CDR1 and CDR2: SEHNR, FQNEAQ (reference sequence). CDR3 coding DNA: TGTGCCAGCACCTTAAACGGGAGAGAAGCTGGGGCCAACGTCCTGACTTTC. Its translation is CASTLNGREAGANVLTF.

This clone was detected only once. The genes are TRBV7-2 and TRBJ1-1; a possible D gene is TRBD1 (5 bases). The CDR3 spans 14 residues. V lost 5 bases, J lost 1 base, and 11 bases lay in between. Germline CDR1 SGHTA, CDR2 FQGNSA. This chain's CDR3 is CASSPTGPNTEAFF. DNA of the CDR3: TGTGCCAGCAGCCCCACGGGACCGAACACTGAAGCTTTCTTT.

This chain links TRBV18 with TRBJ2-3, with 10 positions matching TRBD2. Germline-derived CDR1 and CDR2 are KGHSH and LQKENI. V gave up 2 bases and J gave up 5 bases; unmatched junction bases: 4. This CDR3 comprises 15 residues. Here the CDR3 reads CASSPNQRGGDTQYF. In nucleotides, the CDR3 is TGTGCCAGCTCACCAAACCAGCGGGGGGGAGATACGCAGTATTTT.

The rearrangement uses TRBV11-2 and TRBJ2-5; a possible D gene is TRBD2 (6 bases). The V end was cut by 3 bases, the J end by 2 bases, with 16 bases between. This CDR3 has 16 residues. Germline loops: CDR1 SGHAT, CDR2 FQNNGV. CDR3 bases: TGTGCCAGCAGCTTTGGAATCACCGGGGGACAAGAGACCCAGTACTTC. Amino acid sequence: CASSFGITGGQETQYF.